This TCR beta chain was observed in a study of human T cells and chemical hapten exposure. As for the study in general: Alopecia universalis, totalis or areata was present in patients who were mostly female.

Individual cDNA molecules each carried unique molecular identifiers attached by the library. From the RACE reads, TCRdb called clonotypes with MiXCR, one entry per CDR3 protein. The sample has 270,000 or so distinct CDR3 sequences, around 7.7% seen once; the top ten hold 1.2%. Documented time point: pre-sensitization, week 0. Documented treatment: therapeutic diphenylcyclopropenone sensitization with weekly scalp DPC. The starting material, unfractionated whole blood, was used for total RNA extraction. Germline CDR1 DFQATT, CDR2 SNEGSKA (reference sequence). V was pared by 5 bases and J by 7 bases, with 18 bases between. This CDR3 region has 15 residues. This clonotype has just a few counts. Its antigen remains unidentified. Findings of the study overall: Unchanged with DPC sensitization were TCRs above 1 in 1000 frequency.

The clonotype comes from a man aged 18 to 35 with alopecia areata. Some clones in this sample may be carry-over from other donors' samples. The input for sequencing was whole blood, taken in connection with sensitization to the hapten diphenylcyclopropenone (DPC). J is TRBJ1-6 and V is TRBV20-1; no firm D call. The CDR3 protein is CSASHRFLGNSPLHF. In nucleotides, the CDR3 is TGCAGTGCTTCACACCGCTTTCTTGGGAATTCACCCCTCCACTTT.